The 20 T cell receptor beta chains below come from one sample, sequenced in a study of STAT3 mutations in large granular lymphocyte leukemia. Study outcomes and limitations: Every T-cell large granular lymphocyte leukemia patient had at least one immunodominant TCR beta clonotype.

Their specific antigens are unknown. Profiled with immunoSEQ multiplex PCR; TCRdb holds only in-frame clones, not every one. The sample comprises roughly 1,400 clones, about 78% of which are singletons, and around 36% rests with the top ten. The sequencing sample was made of peripheral blood mononuclear cells. The source is a man aged 45-65 years with T-cell large granular lymphocyte leukemia. Some clones in this sample may be carry-over from other donors' samples.

By share of the sample, this clone is large. The rearrangement uses TRBV19 and TRBJ2-7, with TRBD1 as a possible D gene (5 bases). The CDR3 is 13 amino acids. Germline V gene sequence: CDR1 LNHDA, CDR2 SQIVND (reference sequence). Deletions cut 8 bases from V and 2 bases from J, with 13 bases between. Here the CDR3 DNA reads TGTGCCAGTGCGGCAGGGCAGGCCTACGAGCAGTACTTC. It translates to CASAAGQAYEQYF.

This chain connects TRBV5-6 to TRBJ2-5, with 9 nucleotides matching TRBD1. CDR1 and CDR2 from the germline V gene are SGHDT and YYEEEE. This CDR3 contains 17 residues. V was clipped by 0 bases and J by 4 bases; unmatched bases: 10. CDR3 nucleotides: TGTGCCAGCAGCTTGGCCGTCCGGGACAGGGCCTTAGAGACCCAGTACTTC. This translates into CASSLAVRDRALETQYF.

This clone occurred a few times. This sequence joins TRBV7-9 and TRBJ2-3, with 10 nucleotides matching TRBD2. Germline V lookup: CDR1 SEHNR, CDR2 FQNEAQ (reference sequence). The CDR3 is 15 residues long. The ends lost 5 bases at V and 1 base at J; junction bases unmatched: 3. The CDR3 DNA sequence: TGTGCCAGCAGCCCGGGGACTAGCGGCACAGATACGCAGTATTTT. This encodes CASSPGTSGTDTQYF.

This chain links TRBV2 with TRBJ2-7; no definite D call. The germline V gene has CDR1 SNHLY and CDR2 FYNNEI. V lost 6 bases and J lost 4, with 10 bases in between. The CDR3 length is 12 residues. Written as DNA, the CDR3 is TGTGCCAGCAGGCCATTGGAATACGAGCAGTACTTC. Protein product: CASRPLEYEQYF.

The rearrangement uses TRBV18 and TRBJ2-7; D gene unclear. V was cut by 3 bases and J by 2 bases, with 14 bases left in between. The CDR3 is 15 amino acids. Per germline, CDR1 KGHSH and CDR2 LQKENI. The CDR3 region has the DNA TGTGCCAGCTCACCGGGGTTGTCAAATACCTACGAGCAGTACTTC. This translates into CASSPGLSNTYEQYF.

This clone has only one observation. This chain connects TRBV30 to TRBJ1-3; 7 bases line up with TRBD1. This CDR3 contains 13 residues. With 4 bases clipped from V and 4 bases from J, the junction kept 4 bases outside the gene matches. Germline CDR1 is GTSNPN and CDR2 is SVGIG (reference sequence). CDR3: CAWTTGSGNTIYF. In DNA, the CDR3 is TGTGCCTGGACGACAGGGTCCGGAAACACCATATATTTT.

This chain joins TRBV5-1 and TRBJ2-7; D may be TRBD1 or TRBD2 (5 bases each). Germline CDR1 and CDR2: SGHRS and YFSETQ. The CDR3 runs 14 residues. V shed 4 bases and J shed 2 bases, with 13 bases lying between them. In DNA form, the CDR3 reads TGCGCCAGCAGCCGGGACCCCAGTGCCTACGAGCAGTACTTC. Protein product: CASSRDPSAYEQYF.

The chain recombines TRBV5-1 with TRBJ2-2, with TRBD2 matching over 8 bases. The V gene's germline CDR1 is SGHRS and CDR2 YFSETQ. The CDR3 sequence is 14 residues long. V was clipped by 4 bases and J by 6 bases; unmatched bases: 5. Written as DNA, the CDR3 is TGCGCCAGCAGCACCGGGGGGGTCTCCGGGGAGCTGTTTTTT. Its translation is CASSTGGVSGELFF.

This clone was found a few times. This chain joins TRBV7-9 and TRBJ2-7; unclear D gene. The CDR3 runs to 12 residues. CDR1 is SEHNR, CDR2 FQNEAQ, per germline (reference sequence). V was clipped by 2 bases and J by 11 bases, with 13 bases between them. The DNA for the CDR3 is TGTGCCAGCAGCTTATTAGGTGACGTAAAGTACTTC. It translates to CASSLLGDVKYF.

The chain carries TRBV5-1 and TRBJ1-2; D uncertain. Germline values: CDR1 SGHRS, CDR2 YFSETQ. The V gene lost 4 bases and the J gene lost 8 bases, with 15 bases spanning the gap. This CDR3 is 13 amino acids long. CDR3 sequence: CASSLTAPGGYTF. CDR3 nucleotide sequence: TGCGCCAGCAGCCTAACAGCCCCGGGGGGCTACACCTTC.

The rearrangement uses TRBV6-5 and TRBJ1-2, with a weak D call TRBD1 (6 bases). Germline CDR1 reads MNHEY; CDR2 reads SVGAGI. The germline V and J ends were trimmed by 8 bases and 4 bases, with 17 bases remaining between them. This CDR3 is built from 14 residues. This CDR3 reads CASRVGGDFYGYTF. The CDR3 DNA reads TGTGCCAGCCGCGTAGGGGGGGATTTCTATGGCTACACCTTC.

The chain uses TRBV5-4 and TRBJ2-7, with 12 bases fitting TRBD1. Germline loops: CDR1 SGHNT, CDR2 YYREEE (reference sequence). The CDR3 extends over 16 amino acids. Losses at the gene ends were 4 bases for V and 3 bases for J; bases not matched to a gene: 8. This CDR3 reads CASSAGQGASIYEQYF. DNA of the CDR3: TGTGCCAGCAGCGCGGGACAGGGGGCTTCAATCTACGAGCAGTACTTC.

This clone was seen only once. The rearrangement uses TRBV18 and TRBJ2-7; TRBD2 matches 9 bases. V lost 1 base and J lost 6; bases outside the gene matches: 4. Germline V CDR1 and CDR2: KGHSH, LQKENI. The CDR3 has 14 residues. CDR3 sequence: CASSPLSGSSEQYF. The DNA of the CDR3 is TGTGCCAGCTCACCACTTAGCGGGAGTTCCGAGCAGTACTTC. The whole variable domain, remainder taken from reference TRBV18 and TRBJ2-7, is NAGVMQNPRHLVRRRGQEARLRCSPMKGHSHVYWYRQLPEEGLKFMVYLQKENIIDESGMPKERFSAEFPKEGPSILRIQQVVRGDSAAYFCASSPLSGSSEQYFGPGTRLTVT.

This clone came up a few times. The chain recombines TRBV18 with TRBJ2-7; 12 bases are shared with TRBD2. The CDR3 consists of 14 residues. Germline CDR1 reads KGHSH; CDR2 reads LQKENI. J lost 6 bases, V lost 3 bases, and 3 bases had no gene match. The CDR3 spells CASSPLAGGPEQYF. The CDR3 DNA follows: TGTGCCAGCTCACCCCTAGCGGGAGGGCCCGAGCAGTACTTC.

The rearrangement uses TRBV7-9 and TRBJ2-4, with D uncertain. V was pared by 4 bases and J by 8 bases, with 12 bases between. The CDR3 consists of 13 residues. CDR1 is SEHNR, CDR2 FQNEAQ, per germline (reference sequence). CDR3 region: CASSSGVWDIQYF. The CDR3 DNA follows: TGTGCCAGCAGCTCTGGGGTTTGGGACATTCAGTACTTC.

For this clone: One end of the junction varies from germline; a read error may be responsible. The chain combines TRBV5-1 with TRBJ2-5, with D perhaps TRBD2 (6 bases). CDR1 SGHRS and CDR2 YFSETQ come from the germline V gene. This CDR3 contains 15 residues. The chain's CDR3 is CASSLGLRLQETQYF. As DNA, the CDR3 is TGCGCCAGCAGTTTGGGACTGCGGCTCCAAGAGACCCAGTACTTC.

The chain recombines TRBV30 with TRBJ1-2; D gene uncertain. Germline V gene sequence: CDR1 GTSNPN, CDR2 SVGIG (reference sequence). Trimming removed 4 bases at V and 2 bases at J, with 8 bases between. The CDR3 sequence is 12 residues long. This chain's CDR3 is CAWIEQNYGYTF. In DNA, the CDR3 is TGTGCCTGGATTGAGCAGAACTATGGCTACACCTTC.

V gene TRBV7-9 combines with J gene TRBJ1-4; D possibly corresponds to TRBD1 (6 bases). Germline V lookup: CDR1 SEHNR, CDR2 FQNEAQ (reference sequence). CDR3 length: 14 amino acids. Trimming took off 3 bases at V and 4 bases at J, with 9 bases between the two ends. DNA for the CDR3: TGTGCCAGCAGCTTGACAGGAGTTAATGAAAAACTGTTTTTT. It yields the protein CASSLTGVNEKLFF.

This chain connects TRBV6-5 to TRBJ2-1; 12 bases line up with TRBD2. CDR1 and CDR2 (germline): MNHEY, SVGAGI. V shed 1 base and J 10 bases; nucleotides not matched to a gene: 2. CDR3 size: 14 residues. CDR3 sequence reads: CASSYFGLAGEQFF. The CDR3 nucleotides read TGTGCCAGCAGTTACTTCGGACTAGCGGGGGAGCAGTTCTTC.

Relative to its sample, this clone is large. The chain is built from TRBV5-1 and TRBJ2-7; 9 bases are a match to TRBD2. This CDR3 spans 14 amino acids. The germline V gene encodes CDR1 SGHRS and CDR2 YFSETQ. Germline trimming cut 2 bases from V and 5 bases from J; bases unmatched to any gene: 5. Here the CDR3 reads CASSFSGSSNEQYF. The CDR3 DNA is TGCGCCAGCAGCTTTAGCGGGAGTTCCAACGAGCAGTACTTC.